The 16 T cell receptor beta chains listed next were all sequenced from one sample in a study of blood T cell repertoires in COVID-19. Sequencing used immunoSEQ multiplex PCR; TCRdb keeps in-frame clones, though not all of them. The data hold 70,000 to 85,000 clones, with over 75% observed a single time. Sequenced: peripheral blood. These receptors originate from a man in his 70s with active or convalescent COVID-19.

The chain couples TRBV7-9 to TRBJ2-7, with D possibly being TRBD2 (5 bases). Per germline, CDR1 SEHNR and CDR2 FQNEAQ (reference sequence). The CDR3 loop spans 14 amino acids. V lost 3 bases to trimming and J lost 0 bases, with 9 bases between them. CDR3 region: CASSFPGNSYEQYF. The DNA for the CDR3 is TGTGCCAGCAGCTTCCCCGGGAACTCCTACGAGCAGTACTTC. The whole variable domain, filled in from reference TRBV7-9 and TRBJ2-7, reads DTGVSQNPRHKITKRGQNVTFRCDPISEHNRLYWYRQTLGQGPEFLTYFQNEAQLEKSRLLSDRFSAERPKGSFSTLEIQRTEQGDSAMYLCASSFPGNSYEQYFGPGTRLTVT.

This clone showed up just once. The CDR3 region is CASSLIGTGHSNQPQHF. CDR3 in DNA: TGTGCCAGTAGTCTAATAGGGACAGGACACAGCAATCAGCCCCAGCATTTT. This chain uses TRBV19 with TRBJ1-5; 8 bases line up with TRBD1. This CDR3 is built from 17 residues. J lost 1 base, V lost 5 bases, and 10 bases had no gene match. The germline gives CDR1 LNHDA, CDR2 SQIVND (reference sequence).

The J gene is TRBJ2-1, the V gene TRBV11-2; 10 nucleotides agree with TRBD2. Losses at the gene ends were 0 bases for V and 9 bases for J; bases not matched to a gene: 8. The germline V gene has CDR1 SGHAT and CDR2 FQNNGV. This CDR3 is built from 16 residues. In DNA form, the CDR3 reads TGTGCCAGCAGCTTAGATGGCGCTAGCGGGAGTAGTGAGCAGTTCTTC. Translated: CASSLDGASGSSEQFF. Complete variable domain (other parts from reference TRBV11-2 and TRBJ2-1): EAGVAQSPRYKIIEKRQSVAFWCNPISGHATLYWYQQILGQGPKLLIQFQNNGVVDDSQLPKDRFSAERLKGVDSTLKIQPAKLEDSAVYLCASSLDGASGSSEQFFGPGTRLTVL.

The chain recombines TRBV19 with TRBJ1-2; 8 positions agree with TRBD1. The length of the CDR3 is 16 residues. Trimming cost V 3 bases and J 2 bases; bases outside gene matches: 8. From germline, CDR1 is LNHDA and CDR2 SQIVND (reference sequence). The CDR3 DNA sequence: TGTGCCAGTAGTATGGGGACAGGAGGAATGAACTATGGCTACACCTTC. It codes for CASSMGTGGMNYGYTF.

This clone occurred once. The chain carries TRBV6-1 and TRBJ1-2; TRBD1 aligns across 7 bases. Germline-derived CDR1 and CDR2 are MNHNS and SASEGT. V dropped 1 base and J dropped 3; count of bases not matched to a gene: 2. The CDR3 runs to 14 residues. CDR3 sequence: CASSEGRGYYGYTF. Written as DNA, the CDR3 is TGTGCCAGCAGTGAAGGCAGGGGGTACTATGGCTACACCTTC.

Here the CDR3 DNA reads TGCGCCAGCAGCTCCGCCGGAGTGAACACTGAAGCTTTCTTT. Translation gives CASSSAGVNTEAFF. The V call is TRBV5-1, the J call TRBJ1-1; D ambiguous. V was shortened by 3 bases and J by 0 bases, with 9 bases between the two germline ends. The CDR3 spans 14 residues. In germline, CDR1 is SGHRS, CDR2 YFSETQ.

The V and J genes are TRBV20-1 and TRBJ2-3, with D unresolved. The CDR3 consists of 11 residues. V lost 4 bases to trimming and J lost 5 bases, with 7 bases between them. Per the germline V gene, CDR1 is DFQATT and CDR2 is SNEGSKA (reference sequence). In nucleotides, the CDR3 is TGCAGTGCTACCCTCGTAGATACGCAGTATTTT. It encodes CSATLVDTQYF.

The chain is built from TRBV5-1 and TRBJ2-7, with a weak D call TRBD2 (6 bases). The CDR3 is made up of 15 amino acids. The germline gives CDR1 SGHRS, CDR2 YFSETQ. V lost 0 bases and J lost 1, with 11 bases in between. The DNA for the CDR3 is TGCGCCAGCAGCTTGGGGCCTAGCGAGTCCTACGAGCAGTACTTC. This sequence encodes CASSLGPSESYEQYF.

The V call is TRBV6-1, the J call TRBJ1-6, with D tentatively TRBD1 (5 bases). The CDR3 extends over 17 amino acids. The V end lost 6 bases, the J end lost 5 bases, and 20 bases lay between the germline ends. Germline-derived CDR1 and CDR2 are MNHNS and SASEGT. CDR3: CASRERGRLNDNSPLHF. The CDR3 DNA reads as TGTGCCAGCAGGGAAAGGGGCCGCCTTAACGATAATTCACCCCTCCACTTT.

Here the CDR3 reads CASKVQTGSEKLFF. The CDR3 bases are TGTGCCAGCAAGGTCCAAACAGGGAGCGAAAAACTGTTTTTT. The V gene is TRBV2, the J gene TRBJ1-4; D possibly corresponds to TRBD1 (6 bases). The CDR3 has 14 residues. V was trimmed by 7 bases and J by 8 bases, leaving 17 bases between them. Germline CDR1 is SNHLY and CDR2 is FYNNEI. Combining the CDR3 with reference TRBV2 and TRBJ1-4 gives the whole variable domain EPEVTQTPSHQVTQMGQEVILRCVPISNHLYFYWYRQILGQKVEFLVSFYNNEISEKSEIFDDQFSVERPDGSNFTLKIRSTKLEDSAMYFCASKVQTGSEKLFFGSGTQLSVL.

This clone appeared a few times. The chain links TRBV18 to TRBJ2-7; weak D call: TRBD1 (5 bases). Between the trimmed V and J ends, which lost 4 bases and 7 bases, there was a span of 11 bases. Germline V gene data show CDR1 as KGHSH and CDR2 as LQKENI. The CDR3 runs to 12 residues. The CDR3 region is CASSLTDPEQYF. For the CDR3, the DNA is TGTGCCAGCTCACTGACAGATCCGGAGCAGTACTTC.

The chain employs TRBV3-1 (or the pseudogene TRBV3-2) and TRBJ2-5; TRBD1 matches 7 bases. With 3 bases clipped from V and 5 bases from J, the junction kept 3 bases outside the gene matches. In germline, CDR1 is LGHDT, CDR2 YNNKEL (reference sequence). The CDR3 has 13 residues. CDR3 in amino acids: CASSHRGHETQYF. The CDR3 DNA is TGTGCCAGCAGCCATAGGGGGCACGAGACCCAGTACTTC.

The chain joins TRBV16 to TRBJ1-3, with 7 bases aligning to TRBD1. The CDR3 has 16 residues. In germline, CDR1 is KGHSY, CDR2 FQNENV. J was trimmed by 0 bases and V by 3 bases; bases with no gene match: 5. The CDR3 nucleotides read TGTGCCAGCAGCCACGAAGACAGGGCCTCTGGAAACACCATATATTTT. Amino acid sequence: CASSHEDRASGNTIYF.

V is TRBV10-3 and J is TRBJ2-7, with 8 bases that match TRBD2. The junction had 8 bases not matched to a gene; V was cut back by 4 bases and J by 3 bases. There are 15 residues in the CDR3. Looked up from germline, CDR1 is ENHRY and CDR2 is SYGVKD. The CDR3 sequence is CAISGEGLGVYEQYF. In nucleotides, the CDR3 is TGTGCCATCAGTGGGGAGGGACTAGGGGTCTACGAGCAGTACTTC.

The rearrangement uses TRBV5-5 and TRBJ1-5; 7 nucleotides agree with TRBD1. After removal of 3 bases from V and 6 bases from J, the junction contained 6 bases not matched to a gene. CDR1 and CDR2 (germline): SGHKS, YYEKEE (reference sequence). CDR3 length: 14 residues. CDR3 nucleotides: TGTGCCAGCAGCTCGGGACAGTCAAGTCAGCCCCAGCATTTT. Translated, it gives CASSSGQSSQPQHF.

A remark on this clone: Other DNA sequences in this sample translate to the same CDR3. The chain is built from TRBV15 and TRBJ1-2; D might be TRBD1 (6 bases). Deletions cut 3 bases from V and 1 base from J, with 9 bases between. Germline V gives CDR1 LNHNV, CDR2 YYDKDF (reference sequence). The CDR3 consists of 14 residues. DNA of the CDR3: TGTGCCACCAGCAGGGACAGAGTTAACTATGGCTACACCTTC. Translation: CATSRDRVNYGYTF.